These 28 T cell receptor beta chains came from one sample sequenced in a study of blood T cells in healthy people across ages (dated by TCRdb to the mid-2010s). The library was made by 5' RACE. TCRdb names Illumina HiSeq 2500 as the instrument used. The second PCR ran for about 7 to 11 cycles and used a J-beta primer mix along with a sample-barcoded 5' primer. The public sequencing data were trimmed at Q25 with fastp and processed into clonotypes with MiXCR by TCRdb, which kept only in-frame beta chains. Identical CDR3 proteins give one entry, which carries the most common genes and DNA. A total of more than 700,000 distinct CDR3 sequences appear in this sample, 35% to 50% of them only once. In total, the top ten clones hold 15% to 20% of the sample. Sequences were obtained from blood. The source of these receptors is an elderly man in good health.

The chain recombines TRBV7-2 with TRBJ1-1; D unclear. V gave up 1 base and J gave up 1 base, with 10 bases separating them. CDR3 length equals 15 residues. Germline CDR1 SGHTA, CDR2 FQGNSA. The CDR3 coding sequence is TGTGCCAGCAGCTTAGTTCCGGGATCGAACACTGAAGCTTTCTTT. Translation gives CASSLVPGSNTEAFF.

The table lists this clonotype with a few counts. The genes are TRBV7-3 and TRBJ2-7, with TRBD1 as a possible D gene (8 bases). Germline CDR1 is SGHTA and CDR2 is FQGTGA. Trimming removed 0 bases from V and 7 bases from J, with 19 bases in between. The CDR3 totals 16 residues. DNA for the CDR3: TGTGCCAGCAGCTTAACCCCGACAGGGGACTACAATGAGCAGTACTTC. Translating gives CASSLTPTGDYNEQYF.

The CDR3 nucleotides are TGTGCCAGCAGCTCAAACAGGGGAAGCTCCTACAATGAGCAGTTCTTC. Translated: CASSSNRGSSYNEQFF. The rearrangement links TRBV5-6 to TRBJ2-1; 7 bases align to TRBD1. V dropped 3 bases and J dropped 0; count of bases not matched to a gene: 6. The CDR3 totals 16 residues. In germline, CDR1 is SGHDT, CDR2 YYEEEE.

This clonotype was detected a few times. The rearrangement uses TRBV5-1 and TRBJ2-5, with D perhaps given as TRBD1 or TRBD2 (5 bases each). V was pared by 2 bases and J by 5 bases, with 10 bases between. The CDR3 loop spans 13 amino acids. CDR1 and CDR2 from the germline V gene are SGHRS and YFSETQ. CDR3: CASSFRDAETQYF. In DNA form, the CDR3 reads TGCGCCAGCAGCTTCCGGGACGCGGAGACCCAGTACTTC.

In its sample, this clonotype was seen a few times. The V gene is TRBV28, the J gene TRBJ2-1; 9 nucleotides align to TRBD2. The J segment lost 9 bases and the V segment lost 7 bases, leaving 16 bases of the junction unmatched. Per the germline V gene, CDR1 is MDHEN and CDR2 is SYDVKM. The CDR3 consists of 16 residues. Here the CDR3 reads CASTRWGASGMREQFF. For the CDR3, the DNA is TGTGCCAGCACGCGCTGGGGGGCTAGCGGGATGCGTGAGCAGTTCTTC.

Details on this clonotype: A read error may produce the germline difference seen at one junction end. V gene TRBV7-2 combines with J gene TRBJ1-1; no firm D call. The CDR3 loop spans 13 amino acids. Germline V lookup: CDR1 SGHTA, CDR2 FQGNSA. CDR3 DNA sequence: TGTGCCAACAGCGGAGAACCGAGCACTGAAGCTTTCTTT. Its translation is CANSGEPSTEAFF.

V usage is TRBV20-1 and J usage is TRBJ2-5; 10 positions match TRBD2. With V trimmed by 3 bases and J by 0 bases, 4 bases remained unmatched. The CDR3 consists of 15 residues. Germline CDR1 is DFQATT and CDR2 is SNEGSKA (reference sequence). CDR3 sequence reads: CSARERGGYQETQYF. CDR3 sequence (DNA): TGCAGTGCTAGGGAGCGGGGGGGTTACCAAGAGACCCAGTACTTC.

V and J are TRBV10-3 and TRBJ1-5; the match to TRBD1 covers 7 bases. Germline values: CDR1 ENHRY, CDR2 SYGVKD. CDR3 length: 15 residues. The V gene end was trimmed by 10 bases and the J gene end by 2 bases; junction bases not matched to a gene: 11. The CDR3 loop reads CATQRDRVGNQPQHF. The CDR3 bases are TGTGCCACCCAAAGAGACAGGGTGGGCAATCAGCCCCAGCATTTT.

This clonotype has only a few counts. The rearrangement joins TRBV7-3 to TRBJ2-4, with a tentative D call TRBD2 (7 bases). CDR1 and CDR2 from the germline V gene are SGHTA and FQGTGA. V lost 5 bases, J lost 1 base, and 18 bases lay in between. This CDR3 spans 17 amino acids. The CDR3 DNA reads as TGTGCCAGCAGCCCCCGCTGGGGGCGGGAGGCCAAAAACATTCAGTACTTC. Translating it yields CASSPRWGREAKNIQYF.

The rearrangement links TRBV3-1 to TRBJ2-3; the D is unclear. Trimming took 4 bases from V and 1 from J, leaving 18 bases between them. The CDR3 covers 17 residues. Germline CDR1 LGHDT, CDR2 YNNKEL (reference sequence). This CDR3 reads CASSPTRRATRTDTQYF. The CDR3 region has the DNA TGTGCCAGCAGCCCCACAAGGCGAGCGACCCGCACAGATACGCAGTATTTT.

The chain combines TRBV19 with TRBJ2-3, with D tentatively TRBD2 (5 bases). Trimming pared 6 bases from V and 3 bases from J, leaving 13 bases between. Germline V gives CDR1 LNHDA, CDR2 SQIVND (reference sequence). The CDR3 totals 14 residues. The CDR3 bases are TGTGCCAGTAGATACGACTACTCAACAGATACGCAGTATTTT. Its translation is CASRYDYSTDTQYF.

This clonotype was counted between two and nine times. V usage is TRBV7-2 and J usage is TRBJ2-1; 7 nucleotides align to TRBD2. V shed 1 base, J shed 0 bases, and the junction held 0 bases outside the gene matches. CDR1 and CDR2 (germline): SGHTA, FQGNSA. The length of the CDR3 is 15 residues. The CDR3 loop reads CASSLERGSYNEQFF. The CDR3, as DNA: TGTGCCAGCAGCTTAGAGCGGGGCTCCTACAATGAGCAGTTCTTC.

The chain is built from TRBV15 and TRBJ2-7; D unresolved. With the DNA end fitting TRBJ2-5 better, the J assignment may be wrong. Germline V gives CDR1 LNHNV, CDR2 YYDKDF (reference sequence). The CDR3 spans 17 residues. The CDR3 is CATSRQYRTRLLETQYF. In DNA form, the CDR3 reads TGTGCCACCAGCAGACAGTATCGGACGCGACTTTTGGAGACCCAGTACTTC.

This sequence joins TRBV12-3 or TRBV12-4 and TRBJ2-3; D possibly corresponds to TRBD1 (8 bases). V gave up 7 bases and J gave up 1 base, with 15 bases separating them. The CDR3 is 15 amino acids. The CDR3 region is CASTPGGQGTDTQYF. DNA of the CDR3: TGTGCCAGCACCCCGGGGGGACAGGGCACAGATACGCAGTATTTT.

This clonotype showed up many times. V gene TRBV12-3 or TRBV12-4 combines with J gene TRBJ2-3; the match to TRBD2 covers 9 bases. J was trimmed by 3 bases and V by 3 bases; bases with no gene match: 4. This CDR3 is 15 amino acids long. In DNA, the CDR3 is TGTGCCAGCAGTTTTAGCGGGAGCGGTACAGATACGCAGTATTTT. Protein product: CASSFSGSGTDTQYF.

This clonotype has more than one count but fewer than ten. The genes are TRBV5-6 and TRBJ2-5; unclear D gene. V was shortened by 2 bases and J by 5 bases, with 10 bases between the two germline ends. CDR1 and CDR2 (germline): SGHDT, YYEEEE. The CDR3 length is 13 residues. The CDR3 bases are TGTGCCAGCAGCTTCCAGGTGGGGGAGACCCAGTACTTC. Amino acids: CASSFQVGETQYF.

This chain links TRBV20-1 with TRBJ2-3; 8 bases fit TRBD2. This CDR3 has 15 amino acids. V lost 5 bases and J lost 0; bases outside the gene matches: 7. In germline, CDR1 is DFQATT, CDR2 SNEGSKA (reference sequence). The DNA of the CDR3 is TGCAGTGCTCCTGTTAGCGGGGCTAGCACAGATACGCAGTATTTT. Amino acids: CSAPVSGASTDTQYF.

The V gene is TRBV20-1, the J gene TRBJ2-1; 8 nucleotides agree with TRBD2. V trimming: 6 bases; J trimming: 10 bases; junction bases outside the gene matches: 14. The germline V gene encodes CDR1 DFQATT and CDR2 SNEGSKA (reference sequence). The CDR3 spans 14 residues. The CDR3 nucleotides are TGCAGTGCCCGCGGACCAGCGGGAGTACGGGAGCAGTTCTTC. Translated, it gives CSARGPAGVREQFF.

The chain employs TRBV20-1 and TRBJ1-3; 9 bases fit TRBD1. This CDR3 has 15 residues. V dropped 2 bases and J dropped 1; count of bases not matched to a gene: 3. Germline V gene sequence: CDR1 DFQATT, CDR2 SNEGSKA (reference sequence). CDR3 DNA sequence: TGCAGTGCTAGACGGACAGGGGTATCTGGAAACACCATATATTTT. Protein product: CSARRTGVSGNTIYF.

The chain employs TRBV15 and TRBJ2-1, with 8 bases matching TRBD2. The CDR3 sequence is 16 residues long. Germline V lookup: CDR1 LNHNV, CDR2 YYDKDF (reference sequence). V dropped 2 bases and J dropped 0; count of bases not matched to a gene: 3. CDR3 in amino acids: CATSRFSGSSYNEQFF. The CDR3 DNA is TGTGCCACCAGCAGATTCAGCGGGAGCTCCTACAATGAGCAGTTCTTC.

The J gene is TRBJ2-1, the V gene TRBV5-1, with D possibly TRBD2 on 6 matching bases. The germline gives CDR1 SGHRS, CDR2 YFSETQ. CDR3 length equals 14 residues. V was pared by 5 bases and J by 6 bases, with 15 bases between. The chain's CDR3 is CASREEGLGNEQFF. The CDR3 region has the DNA TGCGCCAGCAGAGAGGAGGGACTTGGCAATGAGCAGTTCTTC.

This chain joins TRBV3-1 and TRBJ1-4, with D unclear. Trimming shortened V by 4 bases and J by 5 bases, and 11 bases separated the two germline ends. This CDR3 comprises 14 residues. Germline V gene data show CDR1 as LGHDT and CDR2 as YNNKEL (reference sequence). The DNA for the CDR3 is TGTGCCAGCAGCCTGCGGACGGCAAATGAAAAACTGTTTTTT. Translation gives CASSLRTANEKLFF. The complete variable domain, with remaining parts taken from reference TRBV3-1 and TRBJ1-4, reads DTAVSQTPKYLVTQMGNDKSIKCEQNLGHDTMYWYKQDSKKFLKIMFSYNNKELIINETVPNRFSPKSPDKAHLNLHINSLELGDSAVYFCASSLRTANEKLFFGSGTQLSVL.

This rearrangement joins TRBV20-1 to TRBJ2-1, with 7 bases that match TRBD2. Germline-derived CDR1 and CDR2 are DFQATT and SNEGSKA (reference sequence). The CDR3 extends over 14 amino acids. The CDR3: CRLTERESSDEQFF. Here the CDR3 DNA reads TGCAGACTGACCGAGCGGGAATCCTCGGATGAGCAGTTCTTC.

The rearrangement joins TRBV20-1 to TRBJ2-5; TRBD1 aligns across 7 bases. The junction had 14 bases not matched to a gene; V was cut back by 1 base and J by 3 bases. Germline assignment: CDR1 DFQATT and CDR2 SNEGSKA (reference sequence). The CDR3 has 17 residues. DNA of the CDR3: TGCAGTGCTAGAGCCCGACAGGGTTGGGGAGTTGAAGAGACCCAGTACTTC. Translated, it gives CSARARQGWGVEETQYF.

Details on this clonotype: One junction end disagrees with the germline gene, perhaps due to a read error. J is TRBJ1-2 and V is TRBV3-1; maybe TRBD1 (5 bases). Germline V lookup: CDR1 LGHDT, CDR2 YNNKEL (reference sequence). The CDR3 spans 15 residues. The CDR3 DNA is TGTGCCAGCAGCCAAGCTCTTACAAGGGACTACGGCTACACCTTC. Translating gives CASSQALTRDYGYTF.

In regard to this clonotype: At one end the junction does not follow the germline gene, possibly because of a read error. This chain joins TRBV12-3 or TRBV12-4 and TRBJ2-3; D remains unclear. The CDR3 spans 14 residues. The CDR3 bases are TGTGCCAGCAGTGACCAGGCTAGAGCAGATGCGCAGTATTTT. It translates to CASSDQARADAQYF.

CDR3: CASSRQSDSKGTQYF. DNA for the CDR3: TGTGCCAGTAGTAGACAGTCAGATTCCAAGGGGACCCAGTACTTC. This chain connects TRBV19 to TRBJ2-4, with a possible D match to TRBD1 (5 bases). The J call may be mistaken, given a closer DNA end match to TRBJ2-5. Germline lookup yields CDR1 LNHDA and CDR2 SQIVND (reference sequence). The CDR3 is made up of 15 amino acids.

This clonotype was picked up many times. The chain combines TRBV20-1 with TRBJ2-1; 13 nucleotides match TRBD2. The length of the CDR3 is 16 residues. CDR1 and CDR2 (germline): DFQATT, SNEGSKA (reference sequence). The trim removed 5 bases at V and 6 bases at J, leaving 10 bases unmatched. The CDR3 region is CSAYPGLAGTPNEQFF. The CDR3 DNA reads as TGCAGTGCTTACCCGGGACTAGCGGGAACGCCCAATGAGCAGTTCTTC.